Below are 31 T cell receptor beta chains sequenced from a single sample in a study of blood T cell repertoires in COVID-19. Profiling relied on immunoSEQ multiplex PCR, and the TCRdb table lists in-frame clones only, not all of them. The table has roughly 310,000 clones, about 90% seen once. The sequenced sample consisted of peripheral blood. The receptors come from a young woman with COVID-19, enrolled during active disease.

V and J are TRBV2 and TRBJ1-1, with TRBD1 matching over 8 bases. The V gene's germline CDR1 is SNHLY and CDR2 FYNNEI. The CDR3 totals 15 residues. V lost 1 base and J lost 4; bases outside the gene matches: 5. As DNA, the CDR3 is TGTGCCAGCAGTGAAGAGGGACAGGATTTCACTGAAGCTTTCTTT. Translated: CASSEEGQDFTEAFF.

The rearrangement joins TRBV15 to TRBJ1-1; no firm D call. The CDR3 extends over 15 amino acids. V was cut by 4 bases and J by 1 base, with 13 bases left in between. The germline V gene has CDR1 LNHNV and CDR2 YYDKDF (reference sequence). The CDR3 protein is CATSTRFTANTEAFF. Here the CDR3 DNA reads TGTGCCACCAGCACAAGATTTACAGCGAACACTGAAGCTTTCTTT.

V gene TRBV7-9 combines with J gene TRBJ2-3, with 8 nucleotides matching TRBD2. Per germline, CDR1 SEHNR and CDR2 FQNEAQ (reference sequence). Trimming at V came to 5 bases and at J to 1 base, leaving 5 bases not matched to a gene. The CDR3 is 15 amino acids. The CDR3 spells CASSQGLGGTDTQYF. The CDR3 region has the DNA TGTGCCAGCAGCCAGGGACTAGGGGGCACAGATACGCAGTATTTT.

V gene TRBV6-1 combines with J gene TRBJ1-5; TRBD1 agrees at 7 bases. The CDR3 loop spans 17 amino acids. Germline CDR1 and CDR2: MNHNS and SASEGT. V trimming: 0 bases; J trimming: 3 bases; junction bases outside the gene matches: 8. The CDR3 region has the DNA TGTGCCAGCAGTGAAGCGTTAAACAGGGGCCACAATCAGCCCCAGCATTTT. Translation gives CASSEALNRGHNQPQHF.

The gene calls are TRBV5-4 and TRBJ2-4, with a weak D call TRBD1 (6 bases). There are 15 residues in the CDR3. Trimming took 5 bases from V and 1 from J, leaving 13 bases between them. Germline values: CDR1 SGHNT, CDR2 YYREEE (reference sequence). CDR3 loop: CASSILDRAKNIQYF. The DNA for the CDR3 is TGTGCCAGCAGTATCCTAGACAGGGCCAAAAACATTCAGTACTTC.

CDR3 nucleotide sequence: TGCGCCAGCAGCCCGGACCCCGTTGGACAGATAAACACTGAAGCTTTCTTT. Its translation: CASSPDPVGQINTEAFF. This chain joins TRBV5-1 and TRBJ1-1; D may be TRBD1 (6 bases). The CDR3 has 17 amino acids. Trimming took 4 bases from V and 2 from J, leaving 21 bases between them. Germline CDR1 is SGHRS and CDR2 is YFSETQ.

The chain uses TRBV27 and TRBJ2-2; 9 bases are a match to TRBD2. CDR1 MNHEY and CDR2 SMNVEV come from the germline V gene (reference sequence). The CDR3 length is 15 residues. The V segment lost 5 bases and the J segment 5 bases; nucleotides outside the gene matches: 6. The CDR3 nucleotides read TGTGCCAGCAGTCGACAGGGACTAGCTACCGGGGAGCTGTTTTTT. It translates to CASSRQGLATGELFF.

The rearrangement links TRBV11-2 to TRBJ1-4; 7 bases are a match to TRBD1. The V segment lost 5 bases and the J segment 8 bases; nucleotides outside the gene matches: 23. CDR1 and CDR2 (germline): SGHAT, FQNNGV. This CDR3 is 19 amino acids long. CDR3 coding DNA: TGTGCCAGCAGCCGATCACGACCTCTACCAGGGGGAAGTAGGGAAAAACTGTTTTTT. Its translation: CASSRSRPLPGGSREKLFF.

The V call is TRBV11-2, the J call TRBJ2-7; 9 bases agree with TRBD1. V dropped 5 bases and J dropped 4; count of bases not matched to a gene: 6. Germline-derived CDR1 and CDR2 are SGHAT and FQNNGV. The length of the CDR3 is 14 residues. This CDR3 reads CASSLGTGLYEQYF. CDR3 DNA: TGTGCCAGCAGCCTCGGGACAGGGCTTTACGAGCAGTACTTC.

The J gene is TRBJ2-2, the V gene TRBV7-8; the D is unclear. V shed 2 bases and J shed 10 bases, with 5 bases lying between them. The length of the CDR3 is 11 residues. Germline CDR1 SGHVS, CDR2 FQNEAQ. CDR3: CASSLQEELFF. CDR3 nucleotides: TGTGCCAGCAGCTTACAGGAGGAGCTGTTTTTT.

V is TRBV11-2 and J is TRBJ2-7, with D perhaps TRBD2 (7 bases). Trimming cost V 6 bases and J 4 bases, with 13 bases left between them. The CDR3 is 13 amino acids. Per germline, CDR1 SGHAT and CDR2 FQNNGV. The CDR3 nucleotides are TGTGCCAGCAGGGACAGCGGGAAATACGAGCAGTACTTC. As protein: CASRDSGKYEQYF.

This clone was counted once. The chain is built from TRBV24-1 and TRBJ1-1; unclear D gene. CDR1 is KGHDR and CDR2 is SFDVKD in the germline V gene. CDR3 size: 11 residues. Trimming shortened V by 5 bases and J by 6 bases, and 6 bases separated the two germline ends. DNA of the CDR3: TGTGCCACCAGTGCGGGGTCTGAAGCTTTCTTT. Translation gives CATSAGSEAFF.

V is TRBV30 and J is TRBJ2-5; weak D call: TRBD1 (5 bases). This CDR3 is 15 amino acids long. CDR1 and CDR2 from the germline V gene are GTSNPN and SVGIG (reference sequence). Trimming cost V 5 bases and J 2 bases, with 18 bases left between them. Here the CDR3 DNA reads TGTGCCTGGCAGACACGCGACAGAATTCAAGAGACCCAGTACTTC. Translation gives CAWQTRDRIQETQYF.

The genes are TRBV5-1 and TRBJ1-1; D may be TRBD1 (5 bases). This CDR3 is built from 14 residues. With 1 base removed from V and 3 bases from J, the gap between germline ends came to 10 bases. CDR1 is SGHRS, CDR2 YFSETQ, per germline. The CDR3 sequence is CASSLSGRDTEAFF. The CDR3 bases are TGCGCCAGCAGCTTGTCAGGGAGGGACACTGAAGCTTTCTTT. Full variable domain (remainder filled in from reference TRBV5-1 and TRBJ1-1): KAGVTQTPRYLIKTRGQQVTLSCSPISGHRSVSWYQQTPGQGLQFLFEYFSETQRNKGNFPGRFSGRQFSNSRSEMNVSTLELGDSALYLCASSLSGRDTEAFFGQGTRLTVV.

This chain's CDR3 is CSVEKASGSPDTQYF. The CDR3 DNA follows: TGCAGCGTTGAAAAGGCTAGCGGGAGCCCAGATACGCAGTATTTT. The chain has TRBV29-1 and TRBJ2-3; TRBD2 aligns across 10 bases. The V gene end was trimmed by 2 bases and the J gene end by 4 bases; junction bases not matched to a gene: 6. The length of the CDR3 is 15 residues. CDR1 and CDR2 from the germline V gene are SQVTM and ANQGSEA.

The chain links TRBV10-2 to TRBJ1-3; D possibly corresponds to TRBD1 (5 bases). Trimming took off 10 bases at V and 0 bases at J, with 19 bases between the two ends. CDR3 length: 16 amino acids. The germline CDR1 and CDR2 sequences are WSHSY and SAAADI. The CDR3 loop reads CATRSGTGFSGNTIYF. CDR3 sequence (DNA): TGCGCCACCAGATCTGGTACAGGCTTCTCTGGAAACACCATATATTTT.

This sequence joins TRBV30 and TRBJ2-1; 10 positions agree with TRBD2. The CDR3 is made up of 15 amino acids. Germline V gene sequence: CDR1 GTSNPN, CDR2 SVGIG (reference sequence). After removal of 3 bases from V and 2 bases from J, the junction contained 4 bases not matched to a gene. This CDR3 is CAWRLAGAPYNEQFF. CDR3 sequence (DNA): TGTGCCTGGAGGCTAGCGGGAGCCCCCTACAATGAGCAGTTCTTC.

CDR3 residues: CAWSLGRGTEAFF. The DNA for the CDR3 is TGTGCCTGGAGTCTTGGACGGGGCACTGAAGCTTTCTTT. This chain connects TRBV30 to TRBJ1-1; no clear D gene. The CDR3 totals 13 residues. Per germline, CDR1 GTSNPN and CDR2 SVGIG (reference sequence). V shed 2 bases and J shed 4 bases, with 11 bases lying between them.

The chain links TRBV19 to TRBJ2-7; a weak D match, TRBD1 (5 bases). The V and J ends lost 3 bases and 3 bases respectively, with 18 bases between them. Germline V gene lookup returns CDR1 LNHDA and CDR2 SQIVND (reference sequence). CDR3 length: 16 amino acids. CDR3: CASSINAQGAYYEQYF. In nucleotides, the CDR3 is TGTGCCAGTAGTATTAATGCGCAGGGCGCATACTACGAGCAGTACTTC.

The CDR3 bases are TGTGCCAGCAGCCCGACCCCGGGGGAGACCCAGTACTTC. Translating it yields CASSPTPGETQYF. This chain uses TRBV7-2 with TRBJ2-5; D is possibly TRBD2 (5 bases). The CDR3 consists of 13 residues. V shed 5 bases and J shed 5 bases, with 12 bases lying between them. Germline V lookup: CDR1 SGHTA, CDR2 FQGNSA.

This chain joins TRBV9 and TRBJ1-2; TRBD1 aligns across 7 bases. The J segment lost 8 bases and the V segment lost 3 bases, leaving 13 bases of the junction unmatched. Germline V gene sequence: CDR1 SGDLS, CDR2 YYNGEE. This CDR3 spans 15 amino acids. DNA of the CDR3: TGTGCCAGCAGCGCTGGGGACAGTAGGGGCGCGGGCTACACCTTC. The encoded protein is CASSAGDSRGAGYTF.

The chain combines TRBV7-2 with TRBJ1-2; D call uncertain. From germline, CDR1 is SGHTA and CDR2 FQGNSA. CDR3 length equals 14 residues. Trimming left V 6 bases short and J 7 bases short, with 18 bases between. The CDR3 bases are TGTGCCAGCAGGGAGGGCGGCTTTGCAGGTGGCTACACCTTC. Its translation: CASREGGFAGGYTF.

This clone was observed a few times. This chain links TRBV9 with TRBJ1-3; 10 bases fit TRBD1. The CDR3 covers 15 residues. Unmatched junction bases numbered 5, after V lost 2 bases and J lost 6 bases. CDR1 is SGDLS, CDR2 YYNGEE, per germline. CDR3 coding DNA: TGTGCCAGCAGCGTCCAGACAGGGGGCGAAAACACCATATATTTT. Its translation is CASSVQTGGENTIYF.

The gene calls are TRBV19 and TRBJ2-7; 12 bases are shared with TRBD2. Trimming cost V 4 bases and J 4 bases; bases outside gene matches: 8. The CDR3 runs 16 residues. Germline V gives CDR1 LNHDA, CDR2 SQIVND (reference sequence). DNA for the CDR3: TGTGCCAGTAGTACACTGCTAGCGGGAGGGATATACGAGCAGTACTTC. Residues: CASSTLLAGGIYEQYF.

The J gene is TRBJ1-2, the V gene TRBV30, with no clear D. Germline lookup yields CDR1 GTSNPN and CDR2 SVGIG (reference sequence). The CDR3 sequence is 13 residues long. The V end was cut by 1 base, the J end by 7 bases, with 13 bases between. CDR3 sequence reads: CAWSGASPSGYTF. In DNA form, the CDR3 reads TGTGCCTGGAGTGGGGCCTCTCCGAGTGGCTACACCTTC. Supplemented by reference TRBV30 and TRBJ1-2, the full variable domain reads SQTIHQWPATLVQPVGSPLSLECTVEGTSNPNLYWYRQAAGRGLQLLFYSVGIGQISSEVPQNLSASRPQDRQFILSSKKLLLSDSGFYLCAWSGASPSGYTFGSGTRLTVV.

The chain uses TRBV18 and TRBJ1-1, with D possibly being TRBD1 (6 bases). V lost 0 bases to trimming and J lost 7 bases, with 15 bases between them. Germline-derived CDR1 and CDR2 are KGHSH and LQKENI. CDR3 length: 15 residues. CDR3 coding DNA: TGTGCCAGCTCACCACCAGTACAGGGATGGGTTGAAGCTTTCTTT. It is translated as CASSPPVQGWVEAFF.

J is TRBJ2-1 and V is TRBV6-2 or TRBV6-3, with D perhaps matching TRBD2 (6 bases). This CDR3 has 14 amino acids. V lost 5 bases, J lost 7 bases, and 15 bases lay in between. The germline gives CDR1 MNHEY, CDR2 SVGEGT. CDR3 amino acids: CASSQTRGMNEQFF. The CDR3 DNA is TGTGCCAGCAGTCAGACTAGAGGGATGAATGAGCAGTTCTTC.

This chain connects TRBV10-3 to TRBJ1-5, with 8 nucleotides matching TRBD1. With V trimmed by 4 bases and J by 6 bases, 5 bases remained unmatched. The CDR3 runs 14 residues. Germline loops: CDR1 ENHRY, CDR2 SYGVKD. The CDR3 region is CAISAQGAGQPQHF. Here the CDR3 DNA reads TGTGCCATCAGTGCTCAGGGGGCAGGTCAGCCCCAGCATTTT.

The chain is built from TRBV28 and TRBJ1-1; a weak D match, TRBD1 (6 bases). CDR3 length: 14 amino acids. V was cut by 5 bases and J by 7 bases, with 17 bases left in between. The germline gives CDR1 MDHEN, CDR2 SYDVKM. CDR3 residues: CASSPPQGMGEAFF. CDR3 coding DNA: TGTGCCAGCAGTCCACCTCAGGGGATGGGTGAAGCTTTCTTT.

The rearrangement uses TRBV30 and TRBJ1-2; D is undetermined. Germline CDR1 GTSNPN, CDR2 SVGIG (reference sequence). The V gene lost 8 bases and the J gene lost 2 bases, with 15 bases spanning the gap. This CDR3 has 13 amino acids. Here the CDR3 DNA reads TGTGCCCTGGAGGAGTTAGCGAACTATGGCTACACCTTC. It translates to CALEELANYGYTF.

The chain uses TRBV10-3 and TRBJ2-1; 8 bases match TRBD1. The CDR3 has 14 amino acids. Germline V gene sequence: CDR1 ENHRY, CDR2 SYGVKD. V dropped 6 bases and J dropped 7; count of bases not matched to a gene: 8. The DNA for the CDR3 is TGTGCCATCAGGGACGGGACAGGTGGGAATGAGCAGTTCTTC. It specifies CAIRDGTGGNEQFF.